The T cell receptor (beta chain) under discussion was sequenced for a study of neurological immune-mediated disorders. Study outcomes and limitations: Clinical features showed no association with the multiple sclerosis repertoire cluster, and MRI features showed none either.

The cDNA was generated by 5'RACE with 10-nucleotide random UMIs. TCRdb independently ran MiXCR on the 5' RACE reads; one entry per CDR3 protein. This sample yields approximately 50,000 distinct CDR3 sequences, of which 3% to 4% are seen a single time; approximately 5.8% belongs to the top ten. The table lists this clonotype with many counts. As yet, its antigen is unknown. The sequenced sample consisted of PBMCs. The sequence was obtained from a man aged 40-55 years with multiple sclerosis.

The CDR3 DNA is TGTGCCAGCAGCAAAGAGGTAGCGGGGGCGCAAGAGACCCAGTACTTC. Amino acids: CASSKEVAGAQETQYF. This chain connects TRBV7-9 to TRBJ2-5; 9 bases align to TRBD2. Germline CDR1 and CDR2: SEHNR and FQNEAQ (reference sequence). The CDR3 has 16 residues. The V and J ends lost 5 bases and 2 bases, in that order; junction bases with no gene match: 9. Full variable domain (outside the CDR3, taken from reference TRBV7-9 and TRBJ2-5): DTGVSQNPRHKITKRGQNVTFRCDPISEHNRLYWYRQTLGQGPEFLTYFQNEAQLEKSRLLSDRFSAERPKGSFSTLEIQRTEQGDSAMYLCASSKEVAGAQETQYFGPGTRLLVL.